Presented here are 4 T cell receptor beta chains from one specimen sequenced in a study of neurological immune-mediated disorders (dated by TCRdb to between 2017 and 2020). To prepare the library, 5' RACE was applied. The instrument given in TCRdb is Illumina HiSeq 2500. TCRdb reran the public reads through fastp at Q25 and MiXCR, keeping productive beta chains. Each record represents a unique CDR3 protein, reported with the most common genes and DNA among its rows. The sample has roughly 4,000 distinct CDR3 sequences on record, about 31% of them singletons. Of the sample, approximately 43% is held by the ten largest clones. The sequenced material came from CD8+ T cells from blood. Receptors were obtained from a man in his forties or fifties with HTLV-1-associated myelopathy (HAM/TSP).

Only a few counts were recorded for this clonotype. This chain connects TRBV12-3 or TRBV12-4 to TRBJ2-1, with D perhaps TRBD1 (5 bases). The CDR3 spans 14 residues. Trimming pared 3 bases from V and 2 bases from J, leaving 8 bases between. CDR3 residues: CASSFGHTYNEQFF. CDR3 nucleotide sequence: TGTGCCAGCAGTTTTGGACATACCTACAATGAGCAGTTCTTC.

At least ten counts were recorded for this clonotype. This chain links TRBV20-1 with TRBJ2-7, with D perhaps TRBD2 (6 bases). Trimming stripped 3 bases from V and 4 bases from J, with 16 bases between. From germline, CDR1 is DFQATT and CDR2 SNEGSKA (reference sequence). CDR3 length: 14 amino acids. CDR3 DNA sequence: TGCAGTGCTAGGGAGGACGGGGGATGGTACGAGCAGTACTTC. It translates to CSAREDGGWYEQYF.

This clonotype was recorded at least ten times. This chain links TRBV6-5 with TRBJ1-1, with 7 bases that match TRBD1. Trimming cost V 6 bases and J 5 bases; bases outside gene matches: 12. CDR1 and CDR2 (germline): MNHEY, SVGAGI. The CDR3 consists of 15 residues. The DNA of the CDR3 is TGTGCCAGCAGCCTAGACAGGGTTCAATCGACTGAAGCTTTCTTT. It specifies CASSLDRVQSTEAFF.

This clonotype has at least ten counts. A junction boundary mismatches the germline segment, possibly from a read error. V gene TRBV3-1 combines with J gene TRBJ2-5; TRBD1 is a possible D gene (6 bases). Germline CDR1 is LGHDT and CDR2 is YNNKEL (reference sequence). The CDR3 is made up of 16 amino acids. CDR3 loop: CANSRLGSGQQETQYF. The CDR3 coding sequence is TGTGCCAACAGCCGCTTAGGGTCGGGACAACAAGAGACCCAGTACTTC.